This entry lists 22 T cell receptor beta chains sequenced from one sample in a study of T cells after posttransplantation cyclophosphamide. Assay used: immunoSEQ multiplex PCR; TCRdb lists only in-frame clones, some missing. The repertoire has 30,000 or so clones, none seen only once; the ten largest take 4.5% to 5%. The sequencing sample was made of PBMCs. The origin of the receptors is a woman aged 30 to 39 in good health and a related stem cell transplant donor.

A few counts support this clone. The chain is built from TRBV4-3 and TRBJ1-6, with a weak D call TRBD1 (6 bases). Germline CDR1 reads LGHNA; CDR2 reads YSLEER. Trimming pared 1 base from V and 4 bases from J, leaving 8 bases between. The CDR3 has 15 amino acids. The CDR3 region has the DNA TGCGCCAGCAGCCAAGGGACAGAATATAATTCACCCCTCCACTTT. This codes for CASSQGTEYNSPLHF.

Only a few counts were recorded for this clone. The chain recombines TRBV12-3 or TRBV12-4 with TRBJ2-7; 8 nucleotides align to TRBD2. The V segment lost 4 bases and the J segment 1 base; nucleotides outside the gene matches: 12. The CDR3 loop spans 17 amino acids. As DNA, the CDR3 is TGTGCCAGCAGTTGGGGTCCGAGGAGCGGGGGTTCCTACGAGCAGTACTTC. Its protein product is CASSWGPRSGGSYEQYF.

This clone was counted ten times or more. J is TRBJ1-3 and V is TRBV6-2 or TRBV6-3, with TRBD1 matching over 7 bases. With V trimmed by 6 bases and J by 2 bases, 10 bases remained unmatched. Per germline, CDR1 MNHEY and CDR2 SVGEGT. The CDR3 consists of 16 residues. CDR3 DNA: TGTGCCAGCAGACCCTTAAGGGGGCCAACTGGAAACACCATATATTTT. This translates into CASRPLRGPTGNTIYF.

The gene calls are TRBV19 and TRBJ1-2; TRBD1 is a possible D gene (5 bases). The CDR3 has 14 residues. Germline CDR1 LNHDA, CDR2 SQIVND (reference sequence). With 7 bases removed from V and 0 bases from J, the gap between germline ends came to 12 bases. As DNA, the CDR3 is TGTGCCAGTACCTACAGGCGAGCTAACTATGGCTACACCTTC. Translation gives CASTYRRANYGYTF.

Ten or more counts support this clone. The V and J genes are TRBV14 and TRBJ1-6; 7 positions agree with TRBD1. This CDR3 has 14 residues. CDR1 and CDR2 (germline): SGHDN, FVKESK. V dropped 3 bases and J dropped 10; count of bases not matched to a gene: 6. The CDR3 is CASSQTGFGSPLHF. The CDR3 coding sequence is TGTGCCAGCAGCCAGACAGGGTTCGGGTCACCCCTCCACTTT. The full variable domain, its missing parts supplied by reference TRBV14 and TRBJ1-6, is EAGVTQFPSHSVIEKGQTVTLRCDPISGHDNLYWYRRVMGKEIKFLLHFVKESKQDESGMPNNRFLAERTGGTYSTLKVQPAELEDSGVYFCASSQTGFGSPLHFGNGTRLTVT.

This clone turned up a few times. J is TRBJ2-5 and V is TRBV7-2; D perhaps matches TRBD1 (5 bases). CDR1 and CDR2 (germline): SGHTA, FQGNSA. This CDR3 comprises 13 residues. The V gene lost 4 bases and the J gene lost 2 bases, with 8 bases spanning the gap. CDR3: CASSYSGQETQYF. The CDR3 nucleotides are TGTGCCAGCAGCTACTCAGGGCAAGAGACCCAGTACTTC.

This clone was counted at least ten times. This sequence joins TRBV9 and TRBJ2-7; 8 bases align to TRBD1. The germline gives CDR1 SGDLS, CDR2 YYNGEE. CDR3 length: 17 residues. The V and J ends lost 3 bases and 3 bases, in that order; junction bases with no gene match: 14. CDR3 residues: CASSGGDRRAVVYEQYF. The CDR3 nucleotides are TGTGCCAGCAGCGGGGGGGACAGGCGTGCTGTGGTCTACGAGCAGTACTTC.

This clone was picked up many times. V and J are TRBV9 and TRBJ1-4; D gene ambiguous. The CDR3 spans 15 residues. Trimming left V 2 bases short and J 5 bases short, with 13 bases between. Looked up from germline, CDR1 is SGDLS and CDR2 is YYNGEE. Written as DNA, the CDR3 is TGTGCCAGCAGCGTTGGCAGTCGATTGAATGAAAAACTGTTTTTT. It is translated as CASSVGSRLNEKLFF. Looking up the rest from reference TRBV9 and TRBJ1-4 gives the full variable domain: DSGVTQTPKHLITATGQRVTLRCSPRSGDLSVYWYQQSLDQGLQFLIQYYNGEERAKGNILERFSAQQFPDLHSELNLSSLELGDSALYFCASSVGSRLNEKLFFGSGTQLSVL.

The table lists this clone with many counts. J is TRBJ2-1 and V is TRBV7-6; TRBD2 aligns across 9 bases. The germline V gene has CDR1 SGHVS and CDR2 FNYEAQ. J lost 10 bases, V lost 0 bases, and 7 bases had no gene match. This CDR3 is built from 15 residues. As DNA, the CDR3 is TGTGCCAGCAGCTTAGCGTGGCGGGGGGGCAAGGAGCAGTTCTTC. Translating gives CASSLAWRGGKEQFF.

This clone was detected a few times. The chain is built from TRBV20-1 and TRBJ2-1, with a possible D match to TRBD2 (5 bases). CDR3 length equals 11 residues. V lost 4 bases and J lost 7, with 8 bases in between. Germline loops: CDR1 DFQATT, CDR2 SNEGSKA (reference sequence). As DNA, the CDR3 is TGCAGTGCTACCTCGGGGAATGAGCAGTTCTTC. Encoded protein: CSATSGNEQFF.

The chain couples TRBV12-3 or TRBV12-4 to TRBJ1-2; D is possibly TRBD1 (6 bases). Trimming cost V 5 bases and J 6 bases, with 16 bases left between them. The CDR3 spans 14 residues. CDR3 in amino acids: CASSLRTGGHGYTF. CDR3 nucleotide sequence: TGTGCCAGCAGTCTGCGGACCGGGGGGCATGGCTACACCTTC.

In its sample, this clone was seen many times. The chain couples TRBV7-2 to TRBJ1-1; no definite D call. Germline CDR1 reads SGHTA; CDR2 reads FQGNSA. Between the trimmed V and J ends, which lost 8 bases and 1 base, there was a span of 14 bases. The CDR3 length is 14 residues. Here the CDR3 reads CASATLPGNTEAFF. The CDR3 DNA is TGTGCCAGCGCGACCCTTCCGGGGAACACTGAAGCTTTCTTT.

This clone appeared many times. The chain employs TRBV7-8 and TRBJ1-1; 7 bases agree with TRBD1. Germline CDR1 SGHVS, CDR2 FQNEAQ. The V segment lost 5 bases and the J segment 11 bases; nucleotides outside the gene matches: 11. The CDR3 runs 13 residues. The CDR3 is CASSHRGDRDAFF. The CDR3 DNA reads as TGTGCCAGCAGCCACCGCGGTGACAGGGATGCTTTCTTT. The whole variable domain, remainder taken from reference TRBV7-8 and TRBJ1-1, is GAGVSQSPRYKVAKRGQDVALRCDPISGHVSLFWYQQALGQGPEFLTYFQNEAQLDKSGLPSDRFFAERPEGSVSTLKIQRTQQEDSAVYLCASSHRGDRDAFFGQGTRLTVV.

This clone has ten or more counts. This chain connects TRBV7-9 to TRBJ1-2, with 7 bases that match TRBD1. Trimming at V came to 4 bases and at J to 0 bases, leaving 8 bases not matched to a gene. Germline CDR1 is SEHNR and CDR2 is FQNEAQ (reference sequence). This CDR3 contains 16 residues. The CDR3 DNA sequence: TGTGCCAGCAGCTCACGACAGGGCCCTTCTAACTATGGCTACACCTTC. This translates into CASSSRQGPSNYGYTF. The full variable domain, in which reference TRBV7-9 and TRBJ1-2 provide the parts outside the CDR3, is DTGVSQNPRHKITKRGQNVTFRCDPISEHNRLYWYRQTLGQGPEFLTYFQNEAQLEKSRLLSDRFSAERPKGSFSTLEIQRTEQGDSAMYLCASSSRQGPSNYGYTFGSGTRLTVV.

This clone was seen many times. The chain uses TRBV6-5 and TRBJ2-1; maybe TRBD1 (6 bases). CDR3 length: 14 residues. Trimming removed 8 bases at V and 0 bases at J, with 11 bases between. Germline CDR1 reads MNHEY; CDR2 reads SVGAGI. The CDR3 region has the DNA TGTGCCAGCGGCGCAGGGGCCTCCTACAATGAGCAGTTCTTC. It translates to CASGAGASYNEQFF.

The chain couples TRBV27 to TRBJ1-2; 9 nucleotides match TRBD1. The junction had 2 bases not matched to a gene; V was cut back by 2 bases and J by 7 bases. There are 13 residues in the CDR3. Germline CDR1 is MNHEY and CDR2 is SMNVEV (reference sequence). Written as DNA, the CDR3 is TGTGCCAGCAGTTTAGACAGGGGGGCTGGCTACACCTTC. Protein sequence: CASSLDRGAGYTF.

This clone was detected ten times or more. The V call is TRBV2, the J call TRBJ1-4, with 8 bases lining up with TRBD1. Germline CDR1 reads SNHLY; CDR2 reads FYNNEI. The CDR3 is made up of 12 amino acids. Unmatched junction bases numbered 3, after V lost 8 bases and J lost 7 bases. The CDR3 nucleotides read TGTGCCAGCTGGACAGGGAGTGAAAAACTGTTTTTT. This codes for CASWTGSEKLFF.

There are many counts of this clone. V gene TRBV6-6 combines with J gene TRBJ2-1; TRBD2 matches at 11 bases. The V gene end was trimmed by 5 bases and the J gene end by 14 bases; junction bases not matched to a gene: 5. The V gene's germline CDR1 is MNHNY and CDR2 SVGAGI (reference sequence). The CDR3 sequence is 12 residues long. CDR3 region: CASSTHSGGEFF. The CDR3 coding sequence is TGTGCCAGCAGTACCCATAGCGGGGGGGAGTTCTTC.

This rearrangement joins TRBV11-2 to TRBJ2-5; the D is unclear. The V end lost 4 bases, the J end lost 0 bases, and 12 bases lay between the germline ends. Germline V gene lookup returns CDR1 SGHAT and CDR2 FQNNGV. The CDR3 is 15 residues long. CDR3 sequence: CASSSSSRYQETQYF. In DNA form, the CDR3 reads TGTGCCAGCAGCTCCTCATCAAGGTACCAAGAGACCCAGTACTTC. The full variable domain, completed using reference TRBV11-2 and TRBJ2-5, is EAGVAQSPRYKIIEKRQSVAFWCNPISGHATLYWYQQILGQGPKLLIQFQNNGVVDDSQLPKDRFSAERLKGVDSTLKIQPAKLEDSAVYLCASSSSSRYQETQYFGPGTRLLVL.

This clone has a count of ten or more. The chain recombines TRBV7-9 with TRBJ1-5; 7 bases map to TRBD1. V shed 4 bases, J shed 0 bases, and the junction held 6 bases outside the gene matches. Germline V gene data show CDR1 as SEHNR and CDR2 as FQNEAQ (reference sequence). The CDR3 is 16 residues long. CDR3: CASSSDRAPSNQPQHF. The CDR3 bases are TGTGCCAGCAGCTCTGACAGGGCCCCTAGCAATCAGCCCCAGCATTTT.

This clone was found many times. This chain uses TRBV12-5 with TRBJ2-1, with TRBD1 identical over 9 bases. This CDR3 comprises 15 residues. Germline-derived CDR1 and CDR2 are LGHNT and FRNRAP. V lost 5 bases to trimming and J lost 3 bases; unmatched junction nucleotides: 5. CDR3 nucleotides: TGTGCTAGTGGTCTAGACAGGGGGAGCTACAATGAGCAGTTCTTC. Protein: CASGLDRGSYNEQFF.

This clone was seen repeatedly, ten times or more. V and J are TRBV5-4 and TRBJ1-1; 11 nucleotides match TRBD1. CDR3 size: 15 residues. V lost 4 bases and J lost 11; bases outside the gene matches: 13. Germline V CDR1 and CDR2: SGHNT, YYREEE (reference sequence). The CDR3 region is CASSRGPGTGGQAFF. DNA of the CDR3: TGTGCCAGCAGCCGCGGTCCCGGGACAGGGGGTCAGGCTTTCTTT.